This TCR beta chain came from a study of T-cell memory formation after mild COVID-19. Study as a whole: TCR clusters were mostly confined to one donor each. Study results and caveats: That cross-reactive memory joined was suggested by some responding clones appearing in pre-infection memory. Clones shrinking between day 15 and 85 showed a balanced CD4/CD8 split, and those that grew later tilted toward CD4+. The CD4+ clones that contracted clustered mainly within CM and EM, and the CD8+ clones concentrated in EMRA.

Notes on this clonotype: Its target is not known. The junction does not match germline at one end; this may be a read error.

Each CDR3 protein is one row after TCRdb ran MiXCR on the 5' RACE reads. Here the sample spans 550,000 to 700,000 distinct CDR3 sequences, under 20% being singletons. The sample was PBMCs or a T cell subset sorted from them (not recorded which). This TCR was recovered from an adult woman who had mild COVID-19 (a few samples of this study predate the infection). Cell type and time point are not known.

CDR3 bases: TGTGCTAGCAGCCCGAGGGTAGGGGCGGCCTACGAGCAGTACTTC. It is translated as CASSPRVGAAYEQYF. The chain has TRBV7-7 and TRBJ2-7, with D tentatively TRBD1 or TRBD2 (5 bases each). The CDR3 is 15 amino acids. Germline CDR1 and CDR2: SSHAT and FNYEAQ (reference sequence).